These 27 T cell receptor beta chains share one sample of origin, sequenced in a study of blood T cells in healthy people across ages. The use of a sample-barcoded 5' primer and a J-beta primer mix characterized a second PCR of roughly 6 to 11 cycles. TCRdb re-called the 5' RACE reads through MiXCR, storing one row per CDR3 protein. The table lists 790,000 or so distinct CDR3 sequences, more than 35% of them singletons. The sample consisted of blood. The receptor set was obtained from a man at least 80 years old in good health.

Here the CDR3 reads CASSMDTTNYGYTF. The CDR3 DNA sequence: TGTGCCAGCAGCATGGACACGACTAACTATGGCTACACCTTC. The gene calls are TRBV7-2 and TRBJ1-2; TRBD1 is a possible D gene (5 bases). V was pared by 5 bases and J by 0 bases, with 10 bases between. Germline CDR1 is SGHTA and CDR2 is FQGNSA. The CDR3 has 14 residues.

This clonotype was seen only a few times. This sequence joins TRBV20-1 and TRBJ2-1; 9 bases map to TRBD2. Germline V lookup: CDR1 DFQATT, CDR2 SNEGSKA (reference sequence). V lost 0 bases, J lost 9 bases, and 18 bases stayed unmatched. This CDR3 has 18 amino acids. The CDR3 here is CSARDGLREGQQEGEQFF. The CDR3 DNA is TGCAGTGCTAGAGATGGGTTGCGGGAGGGCCAGCAGGAGGGTGAGCAGTTCTTC.

The chain links TRBV27 to TRBJ2-1; D might be TRBD2 (6 bases). CDR1 and CDR2 from the germline V gene are MNHEY and SMNVEV (reference sequence). V was shortened by 5 bases and J by 9 bases, with 20 bases between the two germline ends. The CDR3 runs to 15 residues. The CDR3 DNA reads as TGTGCCAGCAGTGACCGGGACTGGGGTGGTGGTGAGCAGTTCTTC. It encodes CASSDRDWGGGEQFF.

The rearrangement uses TRBV29-1 and TRBJ2-5; D possibly corresponds to TRBD2 (5 bases). TRBJ2-7 matches the DNA end more closely, so the J call is doubtful. Germline assignment: CDR1 SQVTM and CDR2 ANQGSEA. The CDR3 runs 11 residues. In nucleotides, the CDR3 is TGCAGCGTGGCTACTAGTTCCGAGCAGTACTTC. Translating gives CSVATSSEQYF.

In this sample, this clonotype turned up a few times. A read error may explain this, as a much larger clone is one base away. The chain uses TRBV10-3 and TRBJ2-3; no reliable D call. V was clipped by 6 bases and J by 6 bases, with 10 bases between them. This CDR3 spans 12 amino acids. Germline CDR1 and CDR2: ENHRY and SYGVKD. CDR3 amino acids: CAIRGKGDTQYF. The CDR3 coding sequence is TGTGCCATCAGGGGAAAAGGGGATACGCAGTATTTT.

The chain combines TRBV12-3 or TRBV12-4 with TRBJ2-3; 11 bases fit TRBD2. CDR3 length: 18 amino acids. Trimming at V came to 2 bases and at J to 2 bases, leaving 9 bases not matched to a gene. CDR3 sequence (DNA): TGTGCCAGCAGTTTAACTTTAACTAGCGGGGGAAACACAGATACGCAGTATTTT. It yields the protein CASSLTLTSGGNTDTQYF.

The CDR3, as DNA: TGTGCCAGCGCTTATGGGGCATACGAGCAGTACTTC. Translation: CASAYGAYEQYF. The chain joins TRBV28 to TRBJ2-7; D may be TRBD1 (5 bases). The germline CDR1 and CDR2 sequences are MDHEN and SYDVKM. The CDR3 has 12 amino acids. V was trimmed by 8 bases and J by 4 bases, leaving 12 bases between them.

The sample holds a few counts of this clonotype. The chain has TRBV5-6 and TRBJ2-7; TRBD2 might be the D (5 bases). Looked up from germline, CDR1 is SGHDT and CDR2 is YYEEEE. Trimming took off 4 bases at V and 1 base at J, with 12 bases between the two ends. The CDR3 runs 14 residues. CDR3 residues: CASSPYGGSYEQYF. For the CDR3, the DNA is TGTGCCAGCAGCCCCTATGGCGGGTCCTACGAGCAGTACTTC.

A note on this clonotype: This may stem from a read error, because a much larger clone lies one nucleotide away. The chain is built from TRBV7-2 and TRBJ2-1; TRBD2 matches 8 bases. The V gene's germline CDR1 is SGHTA and CDR2 FQGNSA. The CDR3 is 15 residues long. CDR3 nucleotide sequence: TGTGCCAGCAGCTTAGCTAGCGGGACCTACAATGAGCGGTTCTTC. Its translation is CASSLASGTYNERFF.

This clonotype was picked up many times. This chain connects TRBV11-2 to TRBJ2-7, with D maybe TRBD1 (6 bases). Per the germline V gene, CDR1 is SGHAT and CDR2 is FQNNGV. This CDR3 is built from 13 residues. The ends were cut back, 5 bases at V and 7 bases at J, with 15 bases in the middle. The DNA of the CDR3 is TGTGCCAGCAGCATCGACCGGGACACGGAGCAGTACTTC. This translates into CASSIDRDTEQYF.

This rearrangement joins TRBV4-2 to TRBJ1-1; 9 nucleotides match TRBD1. The CDR3 runs to 17 residues. Germline CDR1 and CDR2: LGHNA and YNFKEQ. J was trimmed by 2 bases and V by 1 base; bases with no gene match: 8. The CDR3 loop is CASSQALGQGLNTEAFF. CDR3 coding DNA: TGTGCCAGCAGCCAAGCCCTGGGACAGGGCCTAAACACTGAAGCTTTCTTT.

This clonotype was observed at least ten times. This chain joins TRBV12-3 or TRBV12-4 and TRBJ2-4; D call uncertain. V dropped 4 bases and J dropped 5 bases, with 15 bases sitting between them. The CDR3 contains 15 residues. CDR3 protein: CASSSNFRSQNIQYF. CDR3 DNA: TGTGCCAGCAGTTCCAACTTCCGATCCCAAAACATTCAGTACTTC.

Only a few counts were recorded for this clonotype. V usage is TRBV20-1 and J usage is TRBJ2-5; tentatively, D is TRBD1 or TRBD2 (5 bases each). The CDR3 contains 13 residues. The germline V and J ends were trimmed by 2 bases and 11 bases, with 18 bases remaining between them. Germline CDR1 is DFQATT and CDR2 is SNEGSKA (reference sequence). The CDR3 DNA sequence: TGCAGTGCTAGATACGGGACCCCCTCTGAGCAGTACTTC. Encoded protein: CSARYGTPSEQYF.

This chain links TRBV27 with TRBJ2-7; tentative D call: TRBD1 (5 bases). The CDR3 is 13 amino acids. Germline V gene lookup returns CDR1 MNHEY and CDR2 SMNVEV (reference sequence). The V and J ends lost 1 base and 4 bases respectively, with 8 bases between them. CDR3 nucleotide sequence: TGTGCCAGCAGTTTATACGACAGATACGAGCAGTACTTC. Its translation is CASSLYDRYEQYF.

This clonotype was seen repeatedly, ten times or more. This sequence joins TRBV7-2 and TRBJ2-7; 8 bases are shared with TRBD1. The CDR3 is 14 amino acids. Germline V gene sequence: CDR1 SGHTA, CDR2 FQGNSA. V was pared by 7 bases and J by 7 bases, with 12 bases of the junction left unmatched. CDR3 DNA sequence: TGTGCCAGCAACGGACAGGGACCAGCCGGGGAGCAGTACTTC. Protein sequence: CASNGQGPAGEQYF.

This clonotype was observed many times. The rearrangement joins TRBV12-3 or TRBV12-4 to TRBJ1-4, with D maybe TRBD1 (5 bases). This CDR3 has 13 amino acids. V was shortened by 6 bases and J by 8 bases, with 13 bases between the two germline ends. The CDR3 nucleotides are TGTGCCAGCAGGCAAGGGACGCCAGAAAAACTGTTTTTT. Translation gives CASRQGTPEKLFF.

This clonotype was observed a few times. CDR3 coding DNA: TGTGCCAGCAGCTACGGGGGGGGCAGCTTGAGAGAGACCCAGTACTTC. The encoded protein is CASSYGGGSLRETQYF. The rearrangement links TRBV7-7 to TRBJ2-5; 8 positions match TRBD2. There are 16 residues in the CDR3. V lost 4 bases, J lost 4 bases, and 11 bases stayed unmatched. Germline V gives CDR1 SSHAT, CDR2 FNYEAQ (reference sequence).

Turning to this clonotype: Relative to the germline gene, one junction end is altered; a read error may explain this. The rearrangement joins TRBV6-5 to TRBJ2-7; 10 nucleotides agree with TRBD1. CDR3 length equals 15 residues. In germline, CDR1 is MNHEY, CDR2 SVGAGI. CDR3 sequence: CASSHSGQGSDEQYF. CDR3 coding DNA: TGTGCCAGCAGTCACTCGGGACAGGGGAGCGACGAGCAGTACTTC.

A word on this clonotype: The junction and the germline gene differ at one end; a read error may be behind it. The chain uses TRBV7-9 and TRBJ2-6; D possibly corresponds to TRBD2 (5 bases). CDR1 is SEHNR, CDR2 FQNEAQ, per germline (reference sequence). This CDR3 has 14 residues. The chain's CDR3 is CASVGGAGANVLTF. The CDR3 coding sequence is TGCGCCAGCGTCGGAGGCGCTGGGGCCAACGTCCTGACTTTC. The whole variable domain, filled in from reference TRBV7-9 and TRBJ2-6, reads DTGVSQNPRHKITKRGQNVTFRCDPISEHNRLYWYRQTLGQGPEFLTYFQNEAQLEKSRLLSDRFSAERPKGSFSTLEIQRTEQGDSAMYLCASVGGAGANVLTFGAGSRLTVL.

To note about this clonotype: This sequence may be a read error, since a much larger clone differs from it by one base. V is TRBV29-1 and J is TRBJ2-1; TRBD1 agrees at 9 bases. Looked up from germline, CDR1 is SQVTM and CDR2 is ANQGSEA. V was pared by 6 bases and J by 6 bases, with 6 bases of the junction left unmatched. This CDR3 has 13 amino acids. The CDR3 DNA follows: TGCAGCGTCGCTGGGACAGGGAGCAATGAGCAGTTCTTC. It codes for CSVAGTGSNEQFF.

This clonotype was seen only a few times. The chain joins TRBV5-6 to TRBJ2-2; D remains ambiguous. Deletions cut 0 bases from V and 3 bases from J, with 6 bases between. CDR1 is SGHDT and CDR2 is YYEEEE in the germline V gene. The CDR3 totals 14 residues. The CDR3 reads CASSLGAYTGELFF. The CDR3 region has the DNA TGTGCCAGCAGCTTGGGGGCGTACACCGGGGAGCTGTTTTTT.

This clonotype has more than one count but fewer than ten. This could be a read error, since a much larger clone is one nucleotide away. The chain combines TRBV7-8 with TRBJ2-7, with 8 bases matching TRBD2. The length of the CDR3 is 16 residues. CDR1 and CDR2 from the germline V gene are SGHVS and FQNEAQ. The V and J ends lost 4 bases and 7 bases, in that order; junction bases with no gene match: 15. CDR3 sequence reads: CASSSPGTSSPNEQYF. The CDR3 DNA follows: TGTGCCAGCAGCTCTCCCGGGACTAGTAGTCCCAATGAGCAGTACTTC. Full variable domain (rest looked up from reference TRBV7-8 and TRBJ2-7): GAGVSQSPRYKVAKRGQDVALRCDPISGHVSLFWYQQALGQGPEFLTYFQNEAQLDKSGLPSDRFFAERPEGSVSTLKIQRTQQEDSAVYLCASSSPGTSSPNEQYFGPGTRLTVT.

This clonotype has just one count. The rearrangement joins TRBV5-4 to TRBJ2-5; TRBD1 or TRBD2 may be the D gene (5 bases each). The V end lost 4 bases, the J end lost 4 bases, and 14 bases lay between the germline ends. Germline assignment: CDR1 SGHNT and CDR2 YYREEE (reference sequence). The CDR3 extends over 14 amino acids. CDR3 coding DNA: TGTGCCAGCAGCCCAGAGGGACCGACAGAGACCCAGTACTTC. It translates to CASSPEGPTETQYF.

This clonotype was counted ten times or more. The chain recombines TRBV20-1 with TRBJ2-1; 14 bases line up with TRBD2. The CDR3 is made up of 15 amino acids. V was pared by 6 bases and J by 7 bases, with 8 bases of the junction left unmatched. Germline V gives CDR1 DFQATT, CDR2 SNEGSKA (reference sequence). The CDR3 reads CSAETSGRAINEQFF. CDR3 DNA sequence: TGCAGTGCGGAGACTAGCGGGAGGGCCATTAATGAGCAGTTCTTC.

The chain combines TRBV21-1 with TRBJ2-4. TRBV21-1 is deemed a pseudogene. The CDR3 spans 17 residues. This CDR3 is CASSKFDWGVAKNIQYF. DNA for the CDR3: TGTGCCAGCAGCAAATTTGACTGGGGGGTAGCCAAAAACATTCAGTACTTC.

This clonotype appeared many times. V and J are TRBV27 and TRBJ2-3; D perhaps matches TRBD2 (5 bases). The CDR3 length is 16 residues. Germline CDR1 and CDR2: MNHEY and SMNVEV (reference sequence). The ends were cut back, 0 bases at V and 0 bases at J, with 10 bases in the middle. The CDR3 nucleotides read TGTGCCAGCAGTTTATCGGCTAGCAGGAGCACAGATACGCAGTATTTT. Translating it yields CASSLSASRSTDTQYF.

This clonotype was counted a few times. The chain combines TRBV4-3 with TRBJ2-4; 8 bases fit TRBD2. Germline-derived CDR1 and CDR2 are LGHNA and YSLEER. V lost 3 bases to trimming and J lost 2 bases; unmatched junction nucleotides: 12. The CDR3 totals 18 residues. The CDR3 region is CASSHSISREVSKNIQYF. CDR3 coding DNA: TGCGCCAGCAGCCATTCGATTTCGCGGGAGGTATCCAAAAACATTCAGTACTTC.